This section outlines one T cell receptor (beta chain) sequence together with its context. The entry originates in a study of blood T cell repertoires in COVID-19. Method: immunoSEQ multiplex PCR; TCRdb's copy keeps in-frame clones and lacks some. The sample lists about 200,000 clones, roughly 87% occurring once. The CDR3 totals 11 residues. The V and J ends lost 3 bases and 11 bases respectively, with 10 bases between them. The germline V gene encodes CDR1 ENHRY and CDR2 SYGVKD. Sequenced material: peripheral blood. The rearrangement joins TRBV10-3 to TRBJ1-1, with a possible D match to TRBD1 (5 bases). The receptor's source is a man aged 40-55 years with active or convalescent COVID-19. The CDR3 nucleotides read TGTGCCATCAGTGACCAGGGTCGGGCTTTCTTT. Translated: CAISDQGRAFF.